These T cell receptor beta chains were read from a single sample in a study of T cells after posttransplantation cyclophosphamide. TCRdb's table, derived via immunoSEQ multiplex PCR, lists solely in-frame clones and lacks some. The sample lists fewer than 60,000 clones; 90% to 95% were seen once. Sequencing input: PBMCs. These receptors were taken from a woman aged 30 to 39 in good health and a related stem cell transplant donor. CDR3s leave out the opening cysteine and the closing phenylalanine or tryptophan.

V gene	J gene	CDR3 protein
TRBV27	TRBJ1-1	ASRPERTGVMNTEAF
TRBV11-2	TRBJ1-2	ASRPTGHYGYT
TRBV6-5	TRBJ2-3	ASSYEGGITDTQY
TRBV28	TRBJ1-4	ASTSQGGSGEKLF
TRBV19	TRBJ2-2	ASRVRLQNTGELF
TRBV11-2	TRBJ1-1	ASRSPDRVVF
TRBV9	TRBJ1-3	ASSVESGFGNTIY
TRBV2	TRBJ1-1	ASRWGGRGSTEAF
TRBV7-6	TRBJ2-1	ASNAGTGGMNEQF
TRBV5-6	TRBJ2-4	ASSLAVASGVLAKNIQY
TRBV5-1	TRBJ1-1	ASSPTGGGTEAF
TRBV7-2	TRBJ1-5	ASSPMGGSNQPQH
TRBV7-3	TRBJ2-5	ASSRLAGVQETQY
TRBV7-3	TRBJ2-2	ASRRTGDTGELF
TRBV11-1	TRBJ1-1	ASSFSPAGAF
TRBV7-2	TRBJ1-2	ASSLVGGGYT
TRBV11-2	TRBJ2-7	ASSLVRDSYYEQY
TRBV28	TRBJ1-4	ASSLSLKLF
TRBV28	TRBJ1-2	ASSLGGFGYT
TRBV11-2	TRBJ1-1	ASSLGATATEAF
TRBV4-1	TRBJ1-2	ASSQPGRGNGGYT
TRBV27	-	ASSPGVDYEQY
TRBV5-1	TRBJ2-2	ASSFGQGAGELF
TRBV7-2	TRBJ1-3	ASSSMPRPGYSGNTIY
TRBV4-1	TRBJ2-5	ASSLAQGSRTQY
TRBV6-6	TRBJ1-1	ASSPRGGDTEAF
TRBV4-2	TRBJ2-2	ASSARTGNTGELF
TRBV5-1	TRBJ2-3	ASSLEGRAGTDTQY
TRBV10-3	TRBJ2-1	AIRARLAGGNNEQF
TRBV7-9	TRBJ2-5	ASAGGPGGYQETQY
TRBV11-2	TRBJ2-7	ASSSIKGQGFYEQY
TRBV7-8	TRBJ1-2	ASSSDRSRGYT
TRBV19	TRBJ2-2	ASSIIVTGELF
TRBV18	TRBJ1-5	ASSPGAGNQPQH
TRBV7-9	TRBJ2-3	ASSSRAGGPTDTQY
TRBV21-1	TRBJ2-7	AKDKSSYEQY
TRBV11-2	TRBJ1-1	ASSLQGSEAF
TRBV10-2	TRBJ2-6	ASRTGQGLISGANVLT
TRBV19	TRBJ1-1	ASSILTLQNTEAF
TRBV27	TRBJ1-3	ASSLSRRNLNTIY
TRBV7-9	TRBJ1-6	ASAVDRTPANSPLH
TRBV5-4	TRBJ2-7	ASSRSLAGELYEQY
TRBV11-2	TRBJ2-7	ASSKGHPGGGAGVEQY
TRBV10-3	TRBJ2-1	AISGNRGSSYNEQF
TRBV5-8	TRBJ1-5	ASSFSGAGNQPQH
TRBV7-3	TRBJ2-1	ASSPKKPGLAGGPSSTGEQF
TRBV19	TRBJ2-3	ASSARQGADQRGGRDTQY
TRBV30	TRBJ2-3	AWRGGTIRTDTQY
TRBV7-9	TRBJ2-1	ASSAAREQF
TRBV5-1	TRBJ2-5	ASSLELRGRETQY
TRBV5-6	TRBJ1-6	ASSLPGQYNSPLH
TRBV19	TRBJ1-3	ASAPGVVNTIY
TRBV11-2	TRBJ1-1	ASSLNRVDTEAF
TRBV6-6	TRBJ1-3	ASSYDQGAGNTIY
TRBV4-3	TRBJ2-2	ASSQDSVAGGELF